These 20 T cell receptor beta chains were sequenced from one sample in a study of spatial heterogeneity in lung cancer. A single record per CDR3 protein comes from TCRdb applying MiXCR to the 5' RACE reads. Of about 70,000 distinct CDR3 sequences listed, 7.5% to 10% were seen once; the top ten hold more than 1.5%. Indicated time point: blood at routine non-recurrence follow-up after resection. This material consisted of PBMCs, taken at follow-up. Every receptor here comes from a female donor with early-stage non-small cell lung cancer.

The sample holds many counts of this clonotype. In DNA, the CDR3 is TGTGCCAGCAGCCCTGACAGGGCATATGGCTACACCTTC. It translates to CASSPDRAYGYTF. J is TRBJ1-2 and V is TRBV14; 7 bases fit TRBD1. The ends lost 4 bases at V and 5 bases at J; junction bases unmatched: 4. The CDR3 sequence is 13 residues long. Germline CDR1 reads SGHDN; CDR2 reads FVKESK.

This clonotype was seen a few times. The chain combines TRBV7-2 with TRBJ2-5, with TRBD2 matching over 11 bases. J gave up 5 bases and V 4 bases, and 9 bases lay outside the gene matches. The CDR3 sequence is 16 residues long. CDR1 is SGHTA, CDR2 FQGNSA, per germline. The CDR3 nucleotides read TGTGCCAGCAGCTCACCGACTAGCGGGGTAGTTGAGACCCAGTACTTC. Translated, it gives CASSSPTSGVVETQYF. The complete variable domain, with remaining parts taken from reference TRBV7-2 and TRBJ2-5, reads GAGVSQSPSNKVTEKGKDVELRCDPISGHTALYWYRQSLGQGLEFLIYFQGNSAPDKSGLPSDRFSAERTGGSVSTLTIQRTQQEDSAVYLCASSSPTSGVVETQYFGPGTRLLVL.

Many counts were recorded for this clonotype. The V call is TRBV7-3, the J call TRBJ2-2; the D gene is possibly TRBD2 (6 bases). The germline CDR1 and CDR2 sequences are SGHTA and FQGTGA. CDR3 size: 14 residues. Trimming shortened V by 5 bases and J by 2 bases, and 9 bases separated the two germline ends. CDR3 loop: CASSGLINTGELFF. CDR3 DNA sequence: TGTGCCAGCAGCGGACTAATCAACACCGGGGAGCTGTTTTTT. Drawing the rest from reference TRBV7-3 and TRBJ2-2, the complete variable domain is GAGVSQTPSNKVTEKGKYVELRCDPISGHTALYWYRQSLGQGPEFLIYFQGTGAADDSGLPNDRFFAVRPEGSVSTLKIQRTERGDSAVYLCASSGLINTGELFFGEGSRLTVL.

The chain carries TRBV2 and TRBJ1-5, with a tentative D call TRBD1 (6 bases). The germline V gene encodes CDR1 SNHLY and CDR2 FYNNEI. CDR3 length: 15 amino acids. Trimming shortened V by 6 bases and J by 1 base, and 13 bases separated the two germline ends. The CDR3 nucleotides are TGTGCCAGCAGCAAAGATGGACAGAGCAATCAGCCCCAGCATTTT. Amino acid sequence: CASSKDGQSNQPQHF.

The CDR3 sequence: CASSLSRQGQPQHF. Here the CDR3 DNA reads TGTGCCAGCAGTTTGTCGCGGCAAGGGCAGCCCCAGCATTTT. The chain employs TRBV28 and TRBJ1-5; no clear D. This CDR3 spans 14 amino acids. Looked up from germline, CDR1 is MDHEN and CDR2 is SYDVKM. The V end was cut by 3 bases, the J end by 7 bases, with 13 bases between. Variable domain in full (rest from reference TRBV28 and TRBJ1-5): DVKVTQSSRYLVKRTGEKVFLECVQDMDHENMFWYRQDPGLGLRLIYFSYDVKMKEKGDIPEGYSVSREKKERFSLILESASTNQTSMYLCASSLSRQGQPQHFGDGTRLSIL.

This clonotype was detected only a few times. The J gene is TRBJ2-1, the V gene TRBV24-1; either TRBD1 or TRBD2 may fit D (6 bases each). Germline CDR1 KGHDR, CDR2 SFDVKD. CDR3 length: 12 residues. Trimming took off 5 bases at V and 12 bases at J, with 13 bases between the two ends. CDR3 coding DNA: TGTGCCACCAGTGGAGTGGGGGGCGGGCAGTTCTTC. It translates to CATSGVGGGQFF.

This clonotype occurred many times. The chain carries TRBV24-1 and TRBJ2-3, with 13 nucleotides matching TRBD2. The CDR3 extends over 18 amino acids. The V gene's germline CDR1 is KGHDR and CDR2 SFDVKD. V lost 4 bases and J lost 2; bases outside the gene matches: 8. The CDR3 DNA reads TGTGCCACCAGTGAAGAGTCGGGACTAGCGGGGAACACAGATACGCAGTATTTT. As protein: CATSEESGLAGNTDTQYF.

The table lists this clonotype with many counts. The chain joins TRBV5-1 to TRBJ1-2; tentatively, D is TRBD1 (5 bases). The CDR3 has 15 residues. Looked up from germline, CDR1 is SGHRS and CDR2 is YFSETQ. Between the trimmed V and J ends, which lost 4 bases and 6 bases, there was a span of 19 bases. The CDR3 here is CASSQEGTIPDGYTF. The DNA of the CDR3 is TGCGCCAGCAGCCAGGAGGGGACCATCCCGGATGGCTACACCTTC.

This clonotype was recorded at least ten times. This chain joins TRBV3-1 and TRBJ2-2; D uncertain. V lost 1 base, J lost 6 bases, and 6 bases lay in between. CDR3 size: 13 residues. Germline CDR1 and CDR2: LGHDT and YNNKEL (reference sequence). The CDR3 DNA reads TGTGCCAGCAGCCAAGTTAGTTCCGGGGAGCTGTTTTTT. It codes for CASSQVSSGELFF.

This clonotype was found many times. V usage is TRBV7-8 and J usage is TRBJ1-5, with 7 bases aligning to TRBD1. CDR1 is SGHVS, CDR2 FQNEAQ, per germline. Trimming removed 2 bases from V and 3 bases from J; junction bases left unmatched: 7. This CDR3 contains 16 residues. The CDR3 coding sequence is TGTGCCAGCAGCTTATTAGCAGGGGGATTCAATCAGCCCCAGCATTTT. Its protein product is CASSLLAGGFNQPQHF.

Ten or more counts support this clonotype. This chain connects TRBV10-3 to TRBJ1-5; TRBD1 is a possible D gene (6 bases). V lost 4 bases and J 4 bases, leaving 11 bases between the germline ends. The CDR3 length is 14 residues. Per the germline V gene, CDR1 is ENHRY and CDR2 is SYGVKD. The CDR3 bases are TGTGCCATCAGTGGGATAGGGGGGAATCAGCCCCAGCATTTT. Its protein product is CAISGIGGNQPQHF.

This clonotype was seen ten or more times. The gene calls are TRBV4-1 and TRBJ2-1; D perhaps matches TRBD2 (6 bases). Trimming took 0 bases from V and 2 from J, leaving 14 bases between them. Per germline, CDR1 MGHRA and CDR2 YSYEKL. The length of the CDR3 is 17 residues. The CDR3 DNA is TGCGCCAGCAGCCAAGAACGCGTAGCGGCAACCTACAATGAGCAGTTCTTC. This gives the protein CASSQERVAATYNEQFF.

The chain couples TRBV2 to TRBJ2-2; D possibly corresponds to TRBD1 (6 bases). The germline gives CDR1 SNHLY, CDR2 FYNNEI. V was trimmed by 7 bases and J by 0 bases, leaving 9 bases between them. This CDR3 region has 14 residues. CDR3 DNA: TGTGCCAGCAAGGGGACATCGAACACCGGGGAGCTGTTTTTT. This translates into CASKGTSNTGELFF.

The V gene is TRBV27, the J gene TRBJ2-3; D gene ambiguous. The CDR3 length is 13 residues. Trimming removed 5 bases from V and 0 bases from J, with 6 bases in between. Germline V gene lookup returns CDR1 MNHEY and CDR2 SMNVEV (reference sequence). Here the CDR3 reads CASSHQSTDTQYF. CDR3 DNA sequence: TGTGCCAGCAGTCACCAGAGCACAGATACGCAGTATTTT.

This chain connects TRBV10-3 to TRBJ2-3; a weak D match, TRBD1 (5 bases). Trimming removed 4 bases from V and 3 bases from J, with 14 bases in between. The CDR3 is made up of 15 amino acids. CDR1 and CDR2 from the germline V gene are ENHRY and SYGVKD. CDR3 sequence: CAISALGLGTDTQYF. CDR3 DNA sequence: TGTGCCATCAGTGCCCTGGGGCTAGGTACAGATACGCAGTATTTT.

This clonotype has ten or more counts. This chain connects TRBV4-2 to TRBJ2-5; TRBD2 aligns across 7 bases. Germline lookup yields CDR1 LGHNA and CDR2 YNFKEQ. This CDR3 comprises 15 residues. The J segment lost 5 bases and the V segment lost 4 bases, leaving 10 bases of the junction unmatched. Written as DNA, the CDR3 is TGTGCCAGCAGCCCGTCCCGGGACTACTCGGAGACCCAGTACTTC. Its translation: CASSPSRDYSETQYF.

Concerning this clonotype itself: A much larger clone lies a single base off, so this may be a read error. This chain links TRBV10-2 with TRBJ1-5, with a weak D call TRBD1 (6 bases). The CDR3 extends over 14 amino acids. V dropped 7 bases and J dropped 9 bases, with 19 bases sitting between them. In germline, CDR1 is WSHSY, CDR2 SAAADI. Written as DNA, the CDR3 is TGCGCCAGCACTGAAGACAGGAGTTATCGGCCCCAGCATTTT. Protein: CASTEDRSYRPQHF.

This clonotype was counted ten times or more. The CDR3 bases are TGTGCCAGCAGTAGGGCCACCGGGACTAGCGGCTCCTACGAGCAGTACTTC. It encodes CASSRATGTSGSYEQYF. The rearrangement joins TRBV6-5 to TRBJ2-7; 11 nucleotides align to TRBD2. This CDR3 region has 17 residues. V was clipped by 5 bases and J by 0 bases; unmatched bases: 9. Germline V gene data show CDR1 as MNHEY and CDR2 as SVGAGI.

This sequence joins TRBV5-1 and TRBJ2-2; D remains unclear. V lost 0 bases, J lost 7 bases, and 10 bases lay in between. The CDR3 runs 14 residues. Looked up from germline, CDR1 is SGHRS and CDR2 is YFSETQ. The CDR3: CASSLAEKSGELFF. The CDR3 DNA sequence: TGCGCCAGCAGCTTGGCGGAGAAAAGCGGGGAGCTGTTTTTT.

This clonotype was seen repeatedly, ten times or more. The CDR3 loop is CASIQAGEAFF. In DNA, the CDR3 is TGTGCCAGTATTCAAGCTGGTGAAGCTTTCTTT. V and J are TRBV19 and TRBJ1-1; the D is unclear. Germline assignment: CDR1 LNHDA and CDR2 SQIVND (reference sequence). The CDR3 totals 11 residues. V was trimmed by 7 bases and J by 7 bases, leaving 10 bases between them.